The rows below give T cell receptor beta chains drawn from one sample of a study of CD8+ T cells in alopecia areata. This table comes from immunoSEQ multiplex PCR, and its TCRdb copy is limited to in-frame clones, with some not included. The data show around 140,000 clones, with about three fifths seen just once and about 6% held by the top ten. The input for sequencing was CD4+ T cells sorted from blood, taken at week 0. The source of these receptors is a human donor with alopecia areata. CDR3s include the opening cysteine and the closing phenylalanine or tryptophan. D genes are given only for firm matches. Clone size, where shown, is once, few, many, or a class for clones that have expanded.

CDR3	DNA	D	J	V	size
CASSVDSSYNSPLHF	TGTGCCAGCAGCGTAGACAGCTCCTATAATTCACCCCTCCACTTT	.	TRBJ1-6	TRBV9	.
CASSPGRGNQPQHF	TGTGCCAGCAGTCCTGGACGTGGCAATCAGCCCCAGCATTTT	.	TRBJ1-5	TRBV2	.
CASSHLGQGNQPQHF	TGTGCCAGCAGCCACCTGGGACAGGGTAATCAGCCCCAGCATTTT	TRBD1	TRBJ1-5	TRBV4-2	.
CASSSKETQYF	TGTGCCAGCAGCTCGAAAGAGACCCAGTACTTC	.	TRBJ2-5	TRBV7-2	.
CSVAPGHLNYGYTF	TGCAGCGTTGCCCCGGGACATTTGAACTATGGCTACACCTTC	.	TRBJ1-2	TRBV29-1	.
CASSQVLSRGPGELFF	TGTGCCAGCAGCCAAGTACTTTCCAGGGGGCCCGGGGAGCTGTTTTTT	TRBD1	TRBJ2-2	TRBV14	.
CSSTTGGNTIYF	TGCAGCTCCACGACAGGTGGAAACACCATATATTTT	.	TRBJ1-3	TRBV29-1	.
CASSPRRTQETQYF	TGTGCCAGCAGCCCGCGACGGACTCAAGAGACCCAGTACTTC	.	TRBJ2-5	TRBV7-8	.
CASSTPQLTNNEQFF	TGTGCCAGTAGTACCCCCCAACTTACGAACAATGAGCAGTTCTTC	.	TRBJ2-1	TRBV19	.
CASSLATTNYGYTF	TGTGCCAGCAGCTTGGCCACGACTAACTATGGCTACACCTTC	.	TRBJ1-2	TRBV5-4	few
CASSFAGPGNEQYF	TGTGCCAGCAGTTTCGCCGGGCCCGGGAACGAGCAGTACTTC	.	TRBJ2-7	TRBV27	.
CAWRARQSGGTQYF	TGTGCCTGGCGTGCTAGGCAGTCCGGTGGTACGCAGTATTTT	.	TRBJ2-3	TRBV30	.
CSVGGRWDTEAFF	TGCAGCGTCGGAGGCCGATGGGACACTGAAGCTTTCTTT	.	TRBJ1-1	TRBV29-1	.
CASSIAGTGDVYGYTF	TGTGCCAGTAGTATTGCGGGGACAGGGGACGTCTATGGCTACACCTTC	TRBD1	TRBJ1-2	TRBV19	.
CASGKIGELFF	TGTGCCAGCGGGAAAATCGGGGAGCTGTTTTTT	.	TRBJ2-2	TRBV2	few
CASSESAGPRGYTF	TGCGCCAGCAGTGAGTCGGCAGGGCCTAGGGGCTACACCTTC	.	TRBJ1-2	TRBV10-2	.
CASSVGKNEKLFF	TGTGCCAGCAGTGTGGGAAAGAATGAAAAACTGTTTTTT	.	TRBJ1-4	TRBV2	.
CASSQRDRGNQPQHF	TGTGCCAGCAGTCAGCGGGACAGGGGCAATCAGCCCCAGCATTTT	TRBD1	TRBJ1-5	TRBV6-5	.
CASRRTVRGIETQYF	TGTGCCAGCAGGAGGACAGTGAGGGGAATAGAGACCCAGTACTTC	.	TRBJ2-5	TRBV2	.
CATSSGSLGMNQPQHF	TGTGCCACCAGCAGCGGGTCCCTGGGGATGAATCAGCCCCAGCATTTT	.	TRBJ1-5	TRBV15	.
CASSLTTGTNEKLFF	TGTGCCAGCAGCTTAACGACAGGGACTAATGAAAAACTGTTTTTT	TRBD1	TRBJ1-4	TRBV7-2	.
CASSQDRRETQYF	TGCGCCAGCAGCCAAGATCGCCGAGAGACCCAGTACTTC	.	TRBJ2-5	TRBV4-3	.
CASSLIQAGANVLTF	TGTGCCAGCAGCTTAATCCAAGCTGGGGCCAACGTCCTGACTTTC	.	TRBJ2-6	TRBV7-3	.
CASSDPVGTETQYF	TGTGCCAGCAGTGACCCAGTGGGTACGGAGACCCAGTACTTC	.	TRBJ2-5	TRBV25-1	.
CSGGLAGSYEQYF	TGCAGCGGCGGCCTAGCGGGCTCCTACGAGCAGTACTTC	TRBD2	TRBJ2-7	TRBV29-1	.
CASGRPLPISPLHF	TGTGCCTCCGGGAGGCCCCTTCCCATTTCACCCCTCCACTTT	.	TRBJ1-6	TRBV30	.
CASSLDRGRSEAFF	TGTGCCAGCAGCTTAGATAGGGGGCGATCTGAAGCTTTCTTT	TRBD1	TRBJ1-1	TRBV7-2	.
CATKSRGPGYTF	TGTGCCACGAAGAGTCGGGGGCCCGGCTACACCTTC	.	TRBJ1-2	TRBV15	.
CASSARGQRTDTQYF	TGCGCCAGCAGCGCCAGGGGGCAGCGGACAGATACGCAGTATTTT	TRBD1	TRBJ2-3	TRBV5-1	few
CASGKGSGNTEAFF	TGTGCCAGCGGAAAGGGGTCGGGGAACACTGAAGCTTTCTTT	.	TRBJ1-1	TRBV2	few
CASSLDGGARAQYF	TGTGCTAGCAGCTTAGACGGGGGGGCTCGGGCCCAGTACTTC	TRBD2	TRBJ2-5	TRBV7-2	.
CASSLFPYSGANVLTF	TGTGCCAGCAGCTTGTTTCCTTACTCTGGGGCCAACGTCCTGACTTTC	.	TRBJ2-6	TRBV5-6	.
CASSQDAQGAYEQYF	TGCGCCAGCAGCCAAGACGCTCAGGGCGCCTACGAGCAGTACTTC	.	TRBJ2-7	TRBV4-3	few
CASSLRSGTPYEQYF	TGTGCCAGCAGTTTACGCTCCGGGACCCCCTACGAGCAGTACTTC	.	TRBJ2-7	TRBV27	.
CASSQGLARETQYF	TGCGCCAGCAGCCAAGGGCTAGCTAGGGAGACCCAGTACTTC	.	TRBJ2-5	TRBV4-3	.
CASSLLPGAGGYTF	TGTGCCAGCAGCTTATTACCAGGGGCAGGGGGCTACACCTTC	.	TRBJ1-2	TRBV5-6	.
CAWTSGLAAKNIQYF	TGTGCCTGGACCAGCGGACTAGCGGCGAAAAACATTCAGTACTTC	TRBD2	TRBJ2-4	TRBV30	once
CASSLGLAFEQFF	TGTGCCAGCAGCTTAGGGCTAGCATTTGAGCAGTTCTTC	.	TRBJ2-1	TRBV11-2	few
CASSLAYSGNQPQHF	TGTGCCAGCAGCTTAGCGTATTCAGGGAATCAGCCCCAGCATTTT	.	TRBJ1-5	TRBV7-2	.
CAWAGGGNQPQHF	TGTGCCTGGGCGGGCGGGGGCAATCAGCCCCAGCATTTT	.	TRBJ1-5	TRBV30	.
CAWAGQGLGNQPQHF	TGTGCCTGGGCAGGACAGGGCCTAGGCAATCAGCCCCAGCATTTT	TRBD1	TRBJ1-5	TRBV30	.
CASSLRQSTGELFF	TGTGCCAGCAGCTTGCGACAGTCCACCGGGGAGCTGTTTTTT	.	TRBJ2-2	TRBV27	.
CASSLVQGAPEAFF	TGTGCCAGCAGCTTAGTCCAGGGGGCTCCTGAAGCTTTCTTT	TRBD1	TRBJ1-1	TRBV11-3	once
CASSELKRGETQYF	TGTGCCAGCAGTGAATTGAAGCGGGGAGAGACCCAGTACTTC	TRBD2	TRBJ2-5	TRBV25-1	.
CASSLNARPNEQFF	TGTGCCAGCAGCTTAAACGCTCGCCCCAATGAGCAGTTCTTC	.	TRBJ2-1	TRBV7-2	.
CASSFSDTQYF	TGTGCCAGCAGTTTCTCGGATACGCAGTATTTT	.	TRBJ2-3	TRBV27	once
CATKRILSTDTQYF	TGTGCCACCAAGCGGATCCTGAGCACAGATACGCAGTATTTT	.	TRBJ2-3	TRBV7-2	.
CASRLTMNTEAFF	TGTGCCAGCAGACTAACAATGAACACTGAAGCTTTCTTT	.	TRBJ1-1	TRBV27	once
CASSPDGQDTQYF	TGCGCCAGCAGCCCGGACGGGCAAGATACGCAGTATTTT	.	TRBJ2-3	TRBV4-3	.
CSAAAANYGYTF	TGCAGCGCCGCAGCAGCTAACTATGGCTACACCTTC	.	TRBJ1-2	TRBV29-1	.
CAWIRPPEKIEAFF	TGTGCCTGGATACGGCCCCCGGAGAAAATTGAAGCTTTCTTT	.	TRBJ1-1	TRBV30	.
CASSSYPARANVLTF	TGTGCCAGCAGCTCCTATCCTGCTCGGGCCAACGTCCTGACTTTC	.	TRBJ2-6	TRBV7-9	.
CASSSDSGGTEAFF	TGTGCCAGCAGCTCGGACAGTGGTGGCACTGAAGCTTTCTTT	.	TRBJ1-1	TRBV7-9	.
CASSPYRFSGANVLTF	TGTGCCAGCTCACCATACAGGTTTTCTGGGGCCAACGTCCTGACTTTC	.	TRBJ2-6	TRBV18	.
CASSWVGDQGPQHF	TGTGCCAGCAGTTGGGTCGGGGACCAAGGGCCCCAGCATTTT	.	TRBJ1-5	TRBV27	few
CASSSNGDTEAFF	TGTGCCAGCTCAAGCAATGGGGACACTGAAGCTTTCTTT	.	TRBJ1-1	TRBV18	.
CASSPPWDQGTQYF	TGTGCCAGCAGCCCACCGTGGGACCAAGGGACCCAGTACTTC	.	TRBJ2-5	TRBV7-2	few
CAISFDRDGANYGYTF	TGTGCCATCAGTTTTGACAGGGACGGGGCTAACTATGGCTACACCTTC	TRBD1	TRBJ1-2	TRBV10-3	once
CASSPTYGDTQYF	TGTGCCAGCAGTCCAACCTATGGAGATACGCAGTATTTT	.	TRBJ2-3	TRBV27	.